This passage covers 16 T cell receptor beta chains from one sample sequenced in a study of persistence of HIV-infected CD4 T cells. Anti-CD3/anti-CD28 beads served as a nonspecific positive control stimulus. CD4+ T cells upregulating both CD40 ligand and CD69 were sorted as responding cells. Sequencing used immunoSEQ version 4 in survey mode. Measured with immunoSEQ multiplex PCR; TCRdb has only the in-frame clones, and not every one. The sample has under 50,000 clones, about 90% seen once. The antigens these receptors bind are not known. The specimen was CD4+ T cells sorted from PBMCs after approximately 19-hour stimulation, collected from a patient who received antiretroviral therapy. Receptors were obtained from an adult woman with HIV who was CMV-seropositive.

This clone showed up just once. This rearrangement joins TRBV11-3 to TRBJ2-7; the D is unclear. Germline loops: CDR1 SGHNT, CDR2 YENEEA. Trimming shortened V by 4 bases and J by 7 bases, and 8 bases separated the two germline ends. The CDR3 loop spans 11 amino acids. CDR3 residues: CASSSRVEQYF. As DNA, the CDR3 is TGTGCCAGCAGCTCTCGGGTTGAGCAGTACTTC.

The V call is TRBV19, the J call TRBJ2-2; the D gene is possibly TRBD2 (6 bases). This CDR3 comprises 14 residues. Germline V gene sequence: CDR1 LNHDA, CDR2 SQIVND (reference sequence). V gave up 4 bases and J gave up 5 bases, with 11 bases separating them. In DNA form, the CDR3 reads TGTGCCAGTAGTACAACCGGGGGAACCGGGGAGCTGTTTTTT. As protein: CASSTTGGTGELFF.

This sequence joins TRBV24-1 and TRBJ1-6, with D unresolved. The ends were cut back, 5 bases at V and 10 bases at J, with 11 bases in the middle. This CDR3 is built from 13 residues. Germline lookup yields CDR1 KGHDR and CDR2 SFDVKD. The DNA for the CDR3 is TGTGCCACCAGTGTTGGATTTGGGTCACCCCTCCACTTT. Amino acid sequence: CATSVGFGSPLHF.

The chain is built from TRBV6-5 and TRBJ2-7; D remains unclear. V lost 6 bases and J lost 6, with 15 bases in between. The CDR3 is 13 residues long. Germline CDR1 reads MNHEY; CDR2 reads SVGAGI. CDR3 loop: CASSQQLLGEQYF. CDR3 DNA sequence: TGTGCCAGCAGCCAACAGCTATTGGGCGAGCAGTACTTC.

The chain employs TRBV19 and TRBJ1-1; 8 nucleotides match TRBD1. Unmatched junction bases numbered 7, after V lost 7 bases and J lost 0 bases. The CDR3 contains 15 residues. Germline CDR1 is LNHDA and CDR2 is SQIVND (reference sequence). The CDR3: CASTKQGVLNTEAFF. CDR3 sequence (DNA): TGTGCCAGTACCAAACAGGGGGTGTTGAACACTGAAGCTTTCTTT.

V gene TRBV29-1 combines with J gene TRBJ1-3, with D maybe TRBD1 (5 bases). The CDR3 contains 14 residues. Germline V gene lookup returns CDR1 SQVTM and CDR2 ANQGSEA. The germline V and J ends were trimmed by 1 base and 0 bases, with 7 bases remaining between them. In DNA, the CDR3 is TGCAGCGTTGAAGCAGGGTTCTCTGGAAACACCATATATTTT. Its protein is CSVEAGFSGNTIYF.

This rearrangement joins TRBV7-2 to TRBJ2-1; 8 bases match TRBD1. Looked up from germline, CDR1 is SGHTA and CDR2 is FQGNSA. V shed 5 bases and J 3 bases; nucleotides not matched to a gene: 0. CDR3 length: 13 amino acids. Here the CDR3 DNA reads TGTGCCAGCAGCGGACAGGGCTACAATGAGCAGTTCTTC. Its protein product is CASSGQGYNEQFF.

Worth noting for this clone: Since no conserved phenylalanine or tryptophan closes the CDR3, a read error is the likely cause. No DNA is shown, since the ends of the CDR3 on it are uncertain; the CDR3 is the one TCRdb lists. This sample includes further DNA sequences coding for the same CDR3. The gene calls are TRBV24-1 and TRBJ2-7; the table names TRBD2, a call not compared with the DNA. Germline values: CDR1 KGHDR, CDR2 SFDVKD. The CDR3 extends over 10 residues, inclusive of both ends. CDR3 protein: CATSDVLAFL.

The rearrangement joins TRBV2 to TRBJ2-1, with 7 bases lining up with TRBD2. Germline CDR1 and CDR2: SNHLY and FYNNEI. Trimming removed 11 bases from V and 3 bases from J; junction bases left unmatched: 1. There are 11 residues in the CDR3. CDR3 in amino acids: CAGGVYNEQFF. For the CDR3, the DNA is TGTGCCGGGGGGGTCTACAATGAGCAGTTCTTC.

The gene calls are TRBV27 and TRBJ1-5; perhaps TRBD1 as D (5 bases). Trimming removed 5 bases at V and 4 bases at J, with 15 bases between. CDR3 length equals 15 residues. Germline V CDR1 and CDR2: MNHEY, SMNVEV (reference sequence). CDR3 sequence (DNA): TGTGCCAGCAGTCTAGGGCAGGGTAGTAATCAGCCCCAGCATTTT. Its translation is CASSLGQGSNQPQHF.

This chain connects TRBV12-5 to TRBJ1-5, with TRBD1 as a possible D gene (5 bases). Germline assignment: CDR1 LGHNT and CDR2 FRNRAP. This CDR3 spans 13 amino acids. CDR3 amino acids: CARPGTHNQPQHF. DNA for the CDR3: TGTGCGCGGCCCGGGACCCACAATCAGCCCCAGCATTTT.

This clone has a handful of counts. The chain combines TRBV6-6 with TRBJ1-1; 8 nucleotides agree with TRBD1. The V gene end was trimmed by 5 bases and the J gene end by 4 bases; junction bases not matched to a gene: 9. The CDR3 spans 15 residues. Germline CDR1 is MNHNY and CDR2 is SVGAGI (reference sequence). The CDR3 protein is CASSPTRDRTTEAFF. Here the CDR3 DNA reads TGTGCCAGCAGTCCCACACGGGACAGGACCACTGAAGCTTTCTTT.

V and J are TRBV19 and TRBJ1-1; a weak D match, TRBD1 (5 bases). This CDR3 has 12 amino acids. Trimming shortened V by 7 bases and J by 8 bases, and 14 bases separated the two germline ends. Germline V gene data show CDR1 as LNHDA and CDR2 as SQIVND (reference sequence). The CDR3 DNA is TGTGCCAGTACCGCGGTTAGGGGAGAAGCTTTCTTT. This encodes CASTAVRGEAFF.

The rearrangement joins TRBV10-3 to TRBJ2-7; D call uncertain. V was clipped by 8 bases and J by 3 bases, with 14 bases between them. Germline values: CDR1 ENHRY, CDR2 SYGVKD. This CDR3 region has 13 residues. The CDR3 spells CAIVDGENYEQYF. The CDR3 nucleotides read TGTGCCATCGTGGACGGAGAGAACTACGAGCAGTACTTC.

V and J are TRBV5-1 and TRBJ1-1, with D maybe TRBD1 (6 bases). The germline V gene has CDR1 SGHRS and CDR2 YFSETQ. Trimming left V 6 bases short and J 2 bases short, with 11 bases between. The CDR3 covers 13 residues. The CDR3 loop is CASNLDSNTEAFF. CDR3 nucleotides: TGCGCCAGCAATCTGGACAGCAACACTGAAGCTTTCTTT.

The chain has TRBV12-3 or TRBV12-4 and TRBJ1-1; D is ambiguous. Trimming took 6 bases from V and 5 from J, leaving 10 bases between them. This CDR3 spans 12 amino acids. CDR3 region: CASRYHVTEAFF. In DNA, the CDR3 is TGTGCCAGCAGGTACCACGTAACTGAAGCTTTCTTT.